This TCR beta chain appears in the sequencing data of a study of technical replicates of blood from several donors (dated by TCRdb to 2016 to 2017). Regarding this clone: Its antigen is still unknown. Base qualities are not recorded, but no much larger clone differs from it by a single base.

Libraries were made using the immunoSEQ multiplex PCR assay. TCRdb re-hosts the immuneACCESS table, in-frame sequences only. Its copies lack some clones; in the studies checked, an unresolved V gene accounts for under half of them, and the cause for the rest is not known. The sample table holds about 83,000 clones, of which roughly 94% were seen once. Approximately 0.24% of the sample is in the top ten clones. CDR1 is given as SEHNR and CDR2 as FQNEAQ, both from the germline V gene (reference sequence). The V end loses 6 bases and the J end loses 2 bases, and a stretch of 16 bases separates them. From the cysteine through the phenylalanine, the CDR3 covers 16 amino acids. Solely the CDR3 DNA is kept, with 48 bases framed from the first base.

The TCR originated in a human donor in good health. The chain is assembled from TRBV7-9 and TRBJ1-4; the best D guess is TRBD1, with 5 bases matching. Sequencing was done on a sample of T cells isolated from PBMCs. DNA sequence: TGTGCCAGCAGGACATGGCAGGGCCATACTAATGAAAAACTGTTTTTT. This encodes CASRTWQGHTNEKLFF.